Here is one TCR beta chain with its context. The sample belongs to a study of blood T cell repertoires in COVID-19. Sequenced by immunoSEQ multiplex PCR; TCRdb stores in-frame clones only, minus some. The sample yields approximately 260,000 clones, 70% to 90% seen once. The V and J ends lost 0 bases and 6 bases respectively, with 8 bases between them. Germline loops: CDR1 MNHEY, CDR2 SVGAGI. CDR3 length equals 14 residues. The chain employs TRBV6-5 and TRBJ1-4; D is uncertain. The receptor comes from a woman between 35 and 50 years old with acute COVID-19. The sequenced sample consisted of PBMCs or T cells enriched from blood (not recorded which). The CDR3 region has the DNA TGTGCCAGCAGTTACTCGGCGGGCGATGAAAAACTGTTTTTT. The encoded protein is CASSYSAGDEKLFF.